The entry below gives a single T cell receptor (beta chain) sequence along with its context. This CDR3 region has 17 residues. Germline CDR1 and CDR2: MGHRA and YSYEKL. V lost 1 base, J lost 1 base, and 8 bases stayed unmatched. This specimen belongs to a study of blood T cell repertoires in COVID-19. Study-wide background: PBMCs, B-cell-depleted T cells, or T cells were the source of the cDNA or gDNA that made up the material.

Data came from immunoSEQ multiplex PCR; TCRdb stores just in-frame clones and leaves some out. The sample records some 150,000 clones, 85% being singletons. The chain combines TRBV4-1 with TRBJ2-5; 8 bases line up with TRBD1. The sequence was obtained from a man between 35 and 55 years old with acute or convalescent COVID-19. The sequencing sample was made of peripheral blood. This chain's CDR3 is CASSQGWGTGSQETQYF. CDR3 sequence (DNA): TGCGCCAGCAGCCAAGGGTGGGGGACAGGCAGCCAAGAGACCCAGTACTTC.